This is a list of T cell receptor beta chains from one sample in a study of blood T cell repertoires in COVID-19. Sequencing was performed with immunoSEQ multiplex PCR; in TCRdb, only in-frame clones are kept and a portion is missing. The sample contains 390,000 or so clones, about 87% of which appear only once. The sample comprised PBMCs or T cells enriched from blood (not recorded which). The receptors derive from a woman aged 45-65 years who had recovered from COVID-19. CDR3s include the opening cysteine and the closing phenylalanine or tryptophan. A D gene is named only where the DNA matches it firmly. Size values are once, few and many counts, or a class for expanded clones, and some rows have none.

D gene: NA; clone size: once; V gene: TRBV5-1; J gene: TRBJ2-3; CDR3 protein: CASSLVVNADTDTQYF; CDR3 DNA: TGCGCCAGCAGCTTGGTGGTAAACGCAGACACAGATACGCAGTATTTT
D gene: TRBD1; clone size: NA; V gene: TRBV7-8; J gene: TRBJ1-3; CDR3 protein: CASSPNGTVLSGNTIYF; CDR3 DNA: TGTGCCAGCAGCCCCAATGGGACAGTCCTCTCTGGAAACACCATATATTTT
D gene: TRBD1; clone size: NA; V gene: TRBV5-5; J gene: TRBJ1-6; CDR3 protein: CASRKGTGLHYNSPLHF; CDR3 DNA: TGTGCCAGCAGAAAGGGGACAGGCCTACACTATAATTCACCCCTCCACTTT
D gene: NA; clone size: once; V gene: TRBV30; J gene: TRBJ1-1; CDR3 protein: CAWTRENTEAFF; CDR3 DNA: TGTGCCTGGACCCGCGAGAACACTGAAGCTTTCTTT
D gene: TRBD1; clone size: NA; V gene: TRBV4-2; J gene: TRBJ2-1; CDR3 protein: CASSQVGTGAYNEQFF; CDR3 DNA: TGTGCCAGCAGCCAAGTCGGGACAGGGGCCTACAATGAGCAGTTCTTC
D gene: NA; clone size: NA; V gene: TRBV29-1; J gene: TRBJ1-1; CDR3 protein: CSVDSGMNTEAFF; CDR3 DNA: TGCAGCGTTGACTCAGGGATGAACACTGAAGCTTTCTTT
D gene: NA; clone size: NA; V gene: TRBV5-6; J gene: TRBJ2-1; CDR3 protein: CASSLPLDGPYNEQFF; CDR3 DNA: TGTGCCAGCAGCTTGCCTCTAGACGGCCCCTACAATGAGCAGTTCTTC
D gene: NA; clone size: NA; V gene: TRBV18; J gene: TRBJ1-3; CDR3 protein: CASSPPDSIKGNTIYF; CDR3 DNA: TGTGCCAGCTCGCCTCCGGACAGCATTAAAGGAAACACCATATATTTT
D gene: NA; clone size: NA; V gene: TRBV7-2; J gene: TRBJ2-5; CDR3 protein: CASSLGLQETQYF; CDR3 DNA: TGTGCCAGCAGCTTAGGACTCCAAGAGACCCAGTACTTC
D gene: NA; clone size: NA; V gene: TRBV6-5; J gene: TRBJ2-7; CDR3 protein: CASITGTSYEQYF; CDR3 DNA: TGTGCCAGCATCACAGGTACCTCCTACGAGCAGTACTTC
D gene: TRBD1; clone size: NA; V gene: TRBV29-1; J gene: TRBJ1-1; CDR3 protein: CSVEEGDRGRAAFF; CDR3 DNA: TGCAGCGTTGAAGAGGGAGACAGGGGGAGAGCAGCTTTCTTT
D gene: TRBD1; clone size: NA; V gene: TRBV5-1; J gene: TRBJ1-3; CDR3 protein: CASRSGTAGNTIYF; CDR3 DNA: TGCGCCAGCAGGAGTGGGACAGCAGGAAACACCATATATTTT
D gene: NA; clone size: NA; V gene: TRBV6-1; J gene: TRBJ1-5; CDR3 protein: CASSETGILRQPQHF; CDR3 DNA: TGTGCCAGCAGTGAGACAGGAATCTTGCGTCAGCCCCAGCATTTT
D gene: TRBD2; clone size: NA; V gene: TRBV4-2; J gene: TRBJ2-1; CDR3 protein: CASSQVLSGATNEQFF; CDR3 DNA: TGTGCCAGCAGCCAAGTCCTTAGCGGGGCGACCAATGAGCAGTTCTTC
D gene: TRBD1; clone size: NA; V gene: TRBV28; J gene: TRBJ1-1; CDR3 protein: CASSSLGQLNTEAFF; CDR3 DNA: TGTGCCAGCAGTTCCCTGGGACAGTTGAACACTGAAGCTTTCTTT
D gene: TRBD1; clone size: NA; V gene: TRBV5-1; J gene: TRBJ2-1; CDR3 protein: CASSPGQGDPYNEQFF; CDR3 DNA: TGCGCCAGCAGCCCCGGACAGGGCGACCCCTACAATGAGCAGTTCTTC
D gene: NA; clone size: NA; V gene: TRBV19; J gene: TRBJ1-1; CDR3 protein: CASSIASRGPEAFF; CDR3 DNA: TGTGCCAGTAGTATAGCGTCCAGGGGCCCTGAAGCTTTCTTT